The T cell receptor (beta chain) under discussion was sequenced for a study of blood T cell repertoires in COVID-19. The overall study: Sample material is recorded as cDNA or gDNA derived from T cells, B-cell-depleted T cells, or PBMCs.

Generated by immunoSEQ multiplex PCR, the TCRdb table keeps only in-frame clones and is missing some. Altogether tens of thousands of clones are present, about 87% being singletons, with the ten largest covering less than 10%. The CDR3 spans 15 residues. J was trimmed by 6 bases and V by 10 bases; bases with no gene match: 18. CDR1 and CDR2 (germline): LNHDA, SQIVND (reference sequence). The material sequenced was peripheral blood. The clonotype comes from a human donor in a cohort sampled during active COVID-19. The chain carries TRBV19 and TRBJ2-7; 7 bases line up with TRBD1. The CDR3 loop reads CATSAIGTELTEQYF. In nucleotides, the CDR3 is TGTGCCACCTCTGCCATAGGGACAGAGCTCACCGAGCAGTACTTC.